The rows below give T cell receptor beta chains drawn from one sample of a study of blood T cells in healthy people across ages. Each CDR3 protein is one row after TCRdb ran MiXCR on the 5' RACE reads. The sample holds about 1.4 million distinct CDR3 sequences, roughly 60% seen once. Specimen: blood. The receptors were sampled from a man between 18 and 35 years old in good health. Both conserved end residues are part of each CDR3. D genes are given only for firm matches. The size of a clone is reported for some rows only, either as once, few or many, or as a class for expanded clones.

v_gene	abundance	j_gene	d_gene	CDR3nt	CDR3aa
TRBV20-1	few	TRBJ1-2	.	TGCAGTGCTAGTGGGACACACCTTGCGGAAAATGGCTACACCTTC	CSASGTHLAENGYTF
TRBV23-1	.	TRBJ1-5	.	TGCGCCAGCAGTCAATCGAGGGGGAATAGCAATCAGCCCCAGCATTTT	CASSQSRGNSNQPQHF
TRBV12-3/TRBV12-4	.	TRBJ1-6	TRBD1	TGTGCCAGTACCGGGACAGGGGGCCCTTATTCACCCCTCCACTTT	CASTGTGGPYSPLHF
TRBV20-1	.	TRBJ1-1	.	TGCAGTGCCAGGGGTGAGCAGCGTGAAGCTTTCTTT	CSARGEQREAFF
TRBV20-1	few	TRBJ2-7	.	TGCAGTGCTAGTGGCTCTAGCTGGCCCTACGAGCAGTACTTC	CSASGSSWPYEQYF
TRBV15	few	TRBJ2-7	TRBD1	TGTGCCACCAGCAATGACAGGGGGTCCTACGAGCAGTACTTC	CATSNDRGSYEQYF
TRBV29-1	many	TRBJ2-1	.	TGCAGCGTTGAGGCGCGTGAGCAGTTCTTC	CSVEAREQFF
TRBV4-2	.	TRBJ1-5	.	TGTGCCAGCAGCCAAGATGAGGATGGGGTAGCGGATAGCAATCAGCCCCAGCATTTT	CASSQDEDGVADSNQPQHF
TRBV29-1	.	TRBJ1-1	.	TGCAGCTTTCAGGGTGCGGCCTTGAACACTGAAGCTTTCTTT	CSFQGAALNTEAFF
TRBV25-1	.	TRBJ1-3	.	TGTGCCAGCAGTCTCTGGCAAAGCTCTGGAAACACCATATATTTT	CASSLWQSSGNTIYF
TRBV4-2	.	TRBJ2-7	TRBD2	TGTGCCAGCAGCCCGTCGGGAGGGGGGGCGTACGAGCAGTACTTC	CASSPSGGGAYEQYF
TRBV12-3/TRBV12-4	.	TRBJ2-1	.	TGTGCCAGCAGGAACCGACTTCAGGGCGTTCATCGCAATGAGCAGTTCTTC	CASRNRLQGVHRNEQFF
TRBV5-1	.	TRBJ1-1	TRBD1	TGCGCCAGCAGCTCTCCTACTGCCGGGACAGGGATCTTCGAAGCTTTCTTT	CASSSPTAGTGIFEAFF
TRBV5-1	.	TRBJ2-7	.	TGCGCCAGCAGCTTGATAGGTTACTACGAGCAGTACTTC	CASSLIGYYEQYF
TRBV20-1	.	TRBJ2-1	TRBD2	TGCAGTGCTAGAGATCGGGGGGTGTATGAGCAGTTCTTC	CSARDRGVYEQFF
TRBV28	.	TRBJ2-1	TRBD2	TGTGCCAGCAGTTTGGCCGGGACTAGCGGGACCGATGAGCAGTTCTTC	CASSLAGTSGTDEQFF
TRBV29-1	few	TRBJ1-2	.	TGCAGCGTTGCTGGGGGTAGGGACCCGGGCTACACCTTC	CSVAGGRDPGYTF
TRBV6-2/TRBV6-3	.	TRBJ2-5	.	TGTGCCAGCAGTAGTCCGGGACACGTAAACTCCTACAATGAGCAGTACTTC	CASSSPGHVNSYNEQYF
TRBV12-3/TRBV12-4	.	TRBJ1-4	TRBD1	TGTGCCAGCAGTTTGTCCGGCAGGGGGGAAAAACTGTTTTTT	CASSLSGRGEKLFF
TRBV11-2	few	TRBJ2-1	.	TGTGCCAGCAGCTTAGACCCGCTAGCAATTGAGCAGTTCTTC	CASSLDPLAIEQFF
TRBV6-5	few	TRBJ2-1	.	TGTGCCAGCAGTTACGGGGGTGATAGCGTAGATGAGCAGTTCTTC	CASSYGGDSVDEQFF
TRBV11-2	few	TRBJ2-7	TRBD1	TGTGCCAGCAGGACGACAGGGGATACCTACGAGCAGTACTTC	CASRTTGDTYEQYF
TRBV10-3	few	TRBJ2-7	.	TGTGCCATCTCTGAACCGGGACATCCTACCTACGAGCAGTACTTC	CAISEPGHPTYEQYF
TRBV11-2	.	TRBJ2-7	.	TGTGCCAGCAGCTTAGATTTTGAGGGAAGGAAGAGGTTAACGGACAATGAGCAGTACTTC	CASSLDFEGRKRLTDNEQYF
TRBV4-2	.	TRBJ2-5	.	TGTGCCAGCAGCCAAGTCCACCAAGAGACCCAGTACTTC	CASSQVHQETQYF